This TCR beta chain is drawn from a study of OX40 agonist ivuxolimab in advanced cancers. Background on the study: Ivuxolimab, an agonist antibody against OX40 (CD134), was given to patients. At doses from 0.01 to 10 mg/kg, patients were given intravenous ivuxolimab every 2 weeks. Cancers in dose escalation were hepatocellular, melanoma, renal cell and head and neck. General study points: People who partly responded at 0.1-3.0 mg/kg had some of the least clonal expansion seen.

The CDR3 consists of 13 residues. Germline V gives CDR1 SGHVS, CDR2 FQNEAQ. V lost 4 bases and J lost 9, with 13 bases in between. Using immunoSEQ multiplex PCR, the repertoire was profiled, and TCRdb retains in-frame clones only, with some absent. Of approximately 55,000 clones in the sample, roughly 87% were seen once. In its sample, this clone was seen a few times. The target antigen is unknown. This receptor was obtained from an adult with an advanced solid tumor such as melanoma, head and neck, liver or kidney cancer. The chain is built from TRBV7-8 and TRBJ1-5; tentative D call: TRBD1 (5 bases). The sequencing here drew on CD4+ or CD8+ T cells sorted from blood, taken in a trial of the OX40 agonist ivuxolimab. CDR3 sequence: CASSSGPRGPQHF. CDR3 DNA: TGTGCCAGCAGCTCAGGGCCCCGGGGGCCCCAGCATTTT.